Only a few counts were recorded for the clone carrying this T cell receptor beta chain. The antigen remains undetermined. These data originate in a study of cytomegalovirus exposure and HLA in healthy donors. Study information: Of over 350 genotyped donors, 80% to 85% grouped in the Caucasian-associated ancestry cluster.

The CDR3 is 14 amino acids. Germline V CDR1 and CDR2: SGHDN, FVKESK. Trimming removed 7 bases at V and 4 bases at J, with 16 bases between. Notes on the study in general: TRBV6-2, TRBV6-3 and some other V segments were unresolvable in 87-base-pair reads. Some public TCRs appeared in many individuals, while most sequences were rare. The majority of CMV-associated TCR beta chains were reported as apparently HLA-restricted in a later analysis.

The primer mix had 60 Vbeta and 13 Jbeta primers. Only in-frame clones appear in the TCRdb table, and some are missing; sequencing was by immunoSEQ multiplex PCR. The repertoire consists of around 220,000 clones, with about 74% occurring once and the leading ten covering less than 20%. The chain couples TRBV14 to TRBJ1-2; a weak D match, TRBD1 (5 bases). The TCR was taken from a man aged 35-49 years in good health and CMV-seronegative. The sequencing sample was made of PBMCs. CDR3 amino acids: CASTPSGSAYGYTF. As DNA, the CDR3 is TGTGCCAGCACCCCATCAGGGTCGGCCTATGGCTACACCTTC.